A selection of T cell receptor beta chains follows, all from one sample in a study of CD8+CD57+ T cells in acquired aplastic anemia. TCRdb called the reads again in MiXCR, with one record for every CDR3 protein. The data hold about 180,000 distinct CDR3 sequences, with about three fifths observed a single time. Material for sequencing was sorted CD4+, CD8+, or CD8+CD57+ T cells (not recorded which) from PBMCs. These receptors all come from a human donor with aplastic anemia. CDR3s include the opening cysteine and the closing phenylalanine or tryptophan. The D gene is left open where the match is weak. The size of a clone is reported for some rows only, either as once, few or many, or as a class for expanded clones.

j_gene: TRBJ2-7; abundance: medium-sized; v_gene: TRBV7-9; d_gene: NA; CDR3aa: CASSLNEGGIYEQYF; CDR3nt: TGTGCCAGCAGCTTAAACGAAGGGGGAATCTACGAGCAGTACTTC
j_gene: TRBJ2-7; abundance: NA; v_gene: TRBV10-3; d_gene: NA; CDR3aa: CAIRDNHEQYF; CDR3nt: TGTGCCATCAGGGACAACCACGAGCAGTACTTC
j_gene: TRBJ2-3; abundance: NA; v_gene: TRBV19; d_gene: TRBD1; CDR3aa: CASSSRPGQGHTDTQYF; CDR3nt: TGTGCCAGTAGTTCGAGACCGGGACAGGGCCACACAGATACGCAGTATTTT
j_gene: TRBJ2-7; abundance: NA; v_gene: TRBV2; d_gene: TRBD1; CDR3aa: CANTGVDSYEQYF; CDR3nt: TGTGCCAATACAGGGGTGGACTCCTACGAGCAGTACTTC
j_gene: TRBJ2-5; abundance: many; v_gene: TRBV3-1; d_gene: TRBD2; CDR3aa: CASSPSRASGGRETQYF; CDR3nt: TGTGCCAGCAGCCCCTCGCGGGCTAGCGGGGGTCGGGAGACCCAGTACTTC
j_gene: TRBJ1-2; abundance: many; v_gene: TRBV10-1; d_gene: NA; CDR3aa: CASSESSMDYGYTF; CDR3nt: TGCGCCAGCAGTGAGTCCTCCATGGACTATGGCTACACCTTC
j_gene: TRBJ2-7; abundance: NA; v_gene: TRBV7-3; d_gene: TRBD1; CDR3aa: CASSSRQGHVDEQYF; CDR3nt: TGTGCCAGCAGCTCACGACAGGGTCATGTCGACGAGCAGTACTTC
j_gene: TRBJ2-2; abundance: NA; v_gene: TRBV29-1; d_gene: NA; CDR3aa: CSVDGLNTGELFF; CDR3nt: TGCAGCGTTGACGGCTTGAACACCGGGGAGCTGTTTTTT
j_gene: TRBJ2-7; abundance: NA; v_gene: TRBV7-2; d_gene: TRBD1; CDR3aa: CASSPRWTGSVYEQYF; CDR3nt: TGTGCCAGCAGCCCGAGGTGGACAGGTAGTGTCTACGAGCAGTACTTC
j_gene: TRBJ1-5; abundance: once; v_gene: TRBV11-2; d_gene: NA; CDR3aa: CASSLVPQGIGNQPQHF; CDR3nt: TGTGCCAGCAGCTTAGTCCCCCAGGGAATCGGCAATCAGCCCCAGCATTTT
j_gene: TRBJ1-6; abundance: NA; v_gene: TRBV10-3; d_gene: NA; CDR3aa: CAIGQATLNSPLHF; CDR3nt: TGTGCCATCGGGCAGGCAACACTTAATTCACCCCTCCACTTT
j_gene: TRBJ1-2; abundance: NA; v_gene: TRBV24-1; d_gene: NA; CDR3aa: CATSDDSYYGYTF; CDR3nt: TGTGCCACCAGTGATGACAGCTACTATGGCTACACCTTC
j_gene: TRBJ2-2; abundance: NA; v_gene: TRBV19; d_gene: NA; CDR3aa: CASSQGDTGELFF; CDR3nt: TGTGCCAGTAGTCAGGGTGACACCGGGGAGCTGTTTTTT
j_gene: TRBJ2-7; abundance: NA; v_gene: TRBV20-1; d_gene: TRBD1; CDR3aa: CSAPGTGSQQYF; CDR3nt: TGCAGTGCCCCCGGGACAGGGTCTCAGCAGTACTTC
j_gene: TRBJ2-1; abundance: NA; v_gene: TRBV25-1; d_gene: NA; CDR3aa: CASSEIQGNNEQFF; CDR3nt: TGTGCCAGCAGTGAAATTCAGGGAAACAATGAGCAGTTCTTC
j_gene: TRBJ2-7; abundance: NA; v_gene: TRBV12-3/TRBV12-4; d_gene: NA; CDR3aa: CASSLARQGFEEQYF; CDR3nt: TGTGCCAGCAGTTTAGCGCGTCAGGGGTTTGAGGAGCAGTACTTC
j_gene: TRBJ2-3; abundance: NA; v_gene: TRBV2; d_gene: NA; CDR3aa: CASSLTDQGGDTQYF; CDR3nt: TGTGCCAGCAGCTTAACTGATCAGGGAGGAGATACGCAGTATTTT
j_gene: TRBJ1-4; abundance: NA; v_gene: TRBV7-2; d_gene: NA; CDR3aa: CASSLVIQGGKLFF; CDR3nt: TGTGCCAGCAGCTTAGTGATCCAGGGTGGAAAACTGTTTTTT
j_gene: TRBJ1-1; abundance: many; v_gene: TRBV19; d_gene: NA; CDR3aa: CASSINFWGGTEAFF; CDR3nt: TGTGCCAGTAGTATTAACTTTTGGGGTGGGACTGAAGCTTTCTTT
j_gene: TRBJ1-4; abundance: once; v_gene: TRBV12-3/TRBV12-4; d_gene: NA; CDR3aa: CASASGGEKLFF; CDR3nt: TGTGCTAGTGCCTCCGGTGGGGAAAAACTGTTTTTT
j_gene: TRBJ1-1; abundance: NA; v_gene: TRBV19; d_gene: NA; CDR3aa: CASTRTKAFF; CDR3nt: TGTGCCAGTACCCGGACAAAAGCTTTCTTT
j_gene: TRBJ2-1; abundance: NA; v_gene: TRBV24-1; d_gene: TRBD2; CDR3aa: CATSDPGTSGGSEQFF; CDR3nt: TGTGCCACCAGTGATCCGGGGACTAGCGGGGGCAGTGAGCAGTTCTTC
j_gene: TRBJ2-5; abundance: few; v_gene: TRBV19; d_gene: NA; CDR3aa: CASSATHRVGQTQYF; CDR3nt: TGTGCCAGTAGTGCCACCCACAGGGTTGGCCAGACCCAGTACTTC
j_gene: TRBJ1-1; abundance: NA; v_gene: TRBV7-9; d_gene: NA; CDR3aa: CASSPPVTGNTEAFF; CDR3nt: TGTGCCAGCAGCCCACCTGTTACGGGGAACACTGAAGCTTTCTTT
j_gene: TRBJ1-1; abundance: NA; v_gene: TRBV20-1; d_gene: NA; CDR3aa: CSARDAYHTEAFF; CDR3nt: TGCAGTGCTAGAGATGCCTACCACACTGAAGCTTTCTTT
j_gene: TRBJ2-7; abundance: once; v_gene: TRBV7-6; d_gene: NA; CDR3aa: CASSFNSRGEQYF; CDR3nt: TGCGCCAGCAGCTTTAACTCGAGGGGCGAGCAGTACTTC
j_gene: TRBJ2-7; abundance: NA; v_gene: TRBV10-1; d_gene: TRBD2; CDR3aa: CASASGDRYEQYF; CDR3nt: TGCGCCAGCGCGAGCGGGGATAGGTACGAGCAGTACTTC
j_gene: TRBJ2-5; abundance: NA; v_gene: TRBV20-1; d_gene: NA; CDR3aa: CSASEEVATQYF; CDR3nt: TGCAGTGCTAGTGAGGAGGTGGCGACCCAGTACTTC
j_gene: TRBJ1-2; abundance: NA; v_gene: TRBV29-1; d_gene: TRBD1; CDR3aa: CSVEDRQGVSYGYTF; CDR3nt: TGCAGCGTTGAAGATCGGCAGGGGGTTTCTTATGGCTACACCTTC
j_gene: TRBJ1-1; abundance: NA; v_gene: TRBV19; d_gene: NA; CDR3aa: CASSSTTMNTEAFF; CDR3nt: TGTGCCAGTAGTAGCACGACCATGAACACTGAAGCTTTCTTT
j_gene: TRBJ2-3; abundance: NA; v_gene: TRBV24-1; d_gene: NA; CDR3aa: CATSQGMGTQYF; CDR3nt: TGTGCCACCAGTCAAGGTATGGGGACGCAGTATTTT
j_gene: TRBJ2-7; abundance: NA; v_gene: TRBV10-3; d_gene: TRBD2; CDR3aa: CAISESAAGGPYEQYF; CDR3nt: TGTGCCATCAGTGAGTCTGCAGCGGGAGGGCCCTACGAGCAGTACTTC
j_gene: TRBJ1-1; abundance: NA; v_gene: TRBV20-1; d_gene: NA; CDR3aa: CSARISGEMNTEAFF; CDR3nt: TGCAGTGCTAGAATCTCAGGGGAGATGAACACTGAAGCTTTCTTT
j_gene: TRBJ2-3; abundance: NA; v_gene: TRBV5-1; d_gene: NA; CDR3aa: CASSLASAGKGTDTQYF; CDR3nt: TGCGCCAGCAGCTTGGCCAGCGCGGGGAAGGGAACAGATACGCAGTATTTT
j_gene: TRBJ1-2; abundance: NA; v_gene: TRBV10-3; d_gene: NA; CDR3aa: CAITSDRNYGYTF; CDR3nt: TGTGCCATCACCTCGGACAGAAACTATGGCTACACCTTC
j_gene: TRBJ1-3; abundance: NA; v_gene: TRBV7-8; d_gene: NA; CDR3aa: CASSLDPTGSTIYF; CDR3nt: TGTGCCAGCAGCTTAGACCCGACTGGAAGCACCATATATTTT
j_gene: TRBJ2-5; abundance: NA; v_gene: TRBV7-9; d_gene: TRBD1; CDR3aa: CASSLWTGIVPKETQYF; CDR3nt: TGTGCCAGCAGCTTATGGACAGGGATTGTTCCAAAGGAGACCCAGTACTTC
j_gene: TRBJ2-7; abundance: NA; v_gene: TRBV9; d_gene: NA; CDR3aa: CASSVGGRSFYEQYF; CDR3nt: TGTGCCAGCAGCGTAGGGGGGAGATCCTTTTACGAGCAGTACTTC
j_gene: TRBJ2-1; abundance: NA; v_gene: TRBV19; d_gene: TRBD1; CDR3aa: CASSSGQGLEQFF; CDR3nt: TGTGCCAGTAGCTCCGGACAGGGTTTGGAGCAGTTCTTC
j_gene: TRBJ2-1; abundance: few; v_gene: TRBV7-9; d_gene: TRBD1; CDR3aa: CASSLGQGLYNEQFF; CDR3nt: TGTGCCAGCAGCTTGGGACAGGGGCTTTACAATGAGCAGTTCTTC
j_gene: TRBJ2-2; abundance: NA; v_gene: TRBV19; d_gene: NA; CDR3aa: CASSIFLDSQRSGELFF; CDR3nt: TGTGCCAGTAGTATATTCCTTGACAGCCAGAGATCCGGGGAGCTGTTTTTT
j_gene: TRBJ2-3; abundance: many; v_gene: TRBV7-3; d_gene: TRBD2; CDR3aa: CASSLSGGSTDTQYF; CDR3nt: TGTGCCAGCAGTTTGTCGGGGGGGAGCACAGATACGCAGTATTTT
j_gene: TRBJ2-1; abundance: few; v_gene: TRBV12-3/TRBV12-4; d_gene: TRBD1; CDR3aa: CASSSTGQGVPFF; CDR3nt: TGTGCCAGCAGTTCCACCGGACAGGGGGTCCCGTTCTTC
j_gene: TRBJ2-7; abundance: NA; v_gene: TRBV20-1; d_gene: TRBD2; CDR3aa: CSARVAGGFYEQYF; CDR3nt: TGCAGTGCTAGAGTGGCGGGAGGGTTCTACGAGCAGTACTTC
j_gene: TRBJ2-5; abundance: few; v_gene: TRBV20-1; d_gene: NA; CDR3aa: CSARDLQETQYF; CDR3nt: TGCAGTGCGCGGGACCTCCAAGAGACCCAGTACTTC
j_gene: TRBJ1-6; abundance: NA; v_gene: TRBV18; d_gene: NA; CDR3aa: CASSLRASFYNSPLHF; CDR3nt: TGTGCCAGCTCATTGAGGGCCAGCTTTTATAATTCACCCCTCCACTTT
j_gene: TRBJ1-2; abundance: NA; v_gene: TRBV12-3/TRBV12-4; d_gene: NA; CDR3aa: CASSLWQGGGYTF; CDR3nt: TGTGCCAGCAGTTTGTGGCAGGGAGGGGGCTACACCTTC
j_gene: TRBJ2-5; abundance: NA; v_gene: TRBV7-7; d_gene: NA; CDR3aa: CASSLRGAGTQYF; CDR3nt: TGTGCCAGCAGCTTACGGGGGGCGGGGACCCAGTACTTC
j_gene: TRBJ2-7; abundance: many; v_gene: TRBV7-3; d_gene: NA; CDR3aa: CARETEYEQYF; CDR3nt: TGTGCCAGGGAGACTGAATACGAGCAGTACTTC
j_gene: TRBJ1-1; abundance: NA; v_gene: TRBV19; d_gene: NA; CDR3aa: CASSPIGTARNTEAFF; CDR3nt: TGTGCCAGTAGTCCAATCGGGACGGCCCGGAACACTGAAGCTTTCTTT
j_gene: TRBJ1-3; abundance: once; v_gene: TRBV7-2; d_gene: NA; CDR3aa: CASSSQTGRSGNTIYF; CDR3nt: TGTGCCAGCAGCTCGCAGACAGGCCGCTCTGGAAACACCATATATTTT
j_gene: TRBJ2-1; abundance: once; v_gene: TRBV2; d_gene: NA; CDR3aa: CASLVRPLYNEQFF; CDR3nt: TGTGCCAGCTTAGTTCGGCCCCTCTACAATGAGCAGTTCTTC
j_gene: TRBJ2-7; abundance: NA; v_gene: TRBV9; d_gene: NA; CDR3aa: CASSVVAGSYEQYF; CDR3nt: TGTGCCAGCAGCGTAGTGGCAGGTTCCTACGAGCAGTACTTC
j_gene: TRBJ1-1; abundance: NA; v_gene: TRBV10-3; d_gene: NA; CDR3aa: CAISASLGTEALF; CDR3nt: TGTGCCATCAGTGCGTCGCTGGGCACTGAAGCTCTCTTT
j_gene: TRBJ2-7; abundance: many; v_gene: TRBV5-1; d_gene: TRBD1; CDR3aa: CASGQGPSYEQYF; CDR3nt: TGCGCCAGCGGACAGGGCCCTTCCTACGAGCAGTACTTC
j_gene: TRBJ1-1; abundance: NA; v_gene: TRBV7-7; d_gene: NA; CDR3aa: CASSFSPGAEAFF; CDR3nt: TGTGCTAGCAGCTTCTCCCCCGGGGCTGAAGCTTTCTTT
j_gene: TRBJ2-2; abundance: many; v_gene: TRBV12-3/TRBV12-4; d_gene: NA; CDR3aa: CASSPPGGNTGELFF; CDR3nt: TGTGCCAGCAGTCCCCCTGGGGGGAACACCGGGGAGCTGTTTTTT